This T cell receptor beta chain comes out of a study of T cell responses to AZD1222 COVID-19 vaccine. This table comes from immunoSEQ multiplex PCR, and its TCRdb copy is limited to in-frame clones, with some not included. The sample consists of roughly 190,000 clones, just over 90% of them appearing once. This CDR3 comprises 14 residues. Germline V gene sequence: CDR1 MNHEY, CDR2 SMNVEV (reference sequence). The V gene lost 1 base and the J gene lost 6 bases, with 13 bases spanning the gap. In the case of this clone: The antigen is not known.

Findings of the study overall: Increased Spike-specific TCR breadth and depth were observed after two AZD1222 doses.

The chain joins TRBV27 to TRBJ2-7; D not resolved. The TCR sequence derives from an adult in good health. This sample comprised peripheral blood, obtained on day 0 of AZD1222 vaccination. CDR3 bases: TGTGCCAGCAGTTTATACGACGGACGTAGCGAGCAGTACTTC. Its protein product is CASSLYDGRSEQYF.